These 19 T cell receptor beta chains came from one sample sequenced in a study of blood T cells in healthy people across ages. Sample-barcoded 5' priming and a J-beta primer mix drove a second PCR of roughly 6 to 12 cycles. TCRdb re-analysed the 5' RACE reads in MiXCR, keeping a single row per CDR3 protein. The table lists approximately 810,000 distinct CDR3 sequences, roughly 35% of them singletons, with about an eighth in the top ten. Sequenced material: blood. The source of these receptors is a man between 18 and 35 years old in good health.

This clonotype was seen more than once but under ten times. This chain uses TRBV7-9 with TRBJ2-5; D ambiguous. The germline V gene has CDR1 SEHNR and CDR2 FQNEAQ (reference sequence). The CDR3 consists of 14 residues. Deletions cut 2 bases from V and 3 bases from J, with 10 bases between. CDR3 DNA sequence: TGTGCCAGCAGCTTATTCGCCCCGAAAGAGACCCAGTACTTC. Translating gives CASSLFAPKETQYF.

Details on this clonotype: At one end, the junction sequence differs from germline, possibly due to a read error. The chain links TRBV4-2 to TRBJ2-1; D tentatively reads TRBD1 or TRBD2 (6 bases each). The CDR3 loop spans 16 amino acids. CDR1 is LGHNA and CDR2 is YNFKEQ in the germline V gene. CDR3 amino acids: CASSQDSQGTYSEQFF. CDR3 in DNA: TGTGCCAGCAGCCAAGATAGTCAGGGGACTTACAGTGAGCAGTTCTTC.

The chain recombines TRBV6-1 with TRBJ2-1; D ambiguous. Judging by the DNA end, TRBJ2-7 fits better; the J call may be wrong. The CDR3 is 14 residues long. Germline values: CDR1 MNHNS, CDR2 SASEGT. The CDR3, as DNA: TGTGCCAGCAGTGCGGCAAGCTCCTACAATGAGCAGTACTTC. This codes for CASSAASSYNEQYF.

The genes are TRBV12-3 or TRBV12-4 and TRBJ1-5; D gene ambiguous. The CDR3 has 16 residues. The V gene lost 5 bases and the J gene lost 0 bases, with 14 bases spanning the gap. CDR3 amino acids: CASSPRGGNSNQPQHF. The CDR3 DNA reads as TGTGCCAGCAGTCCCCGGGGAGGGAATAGCAATCAGCCCCAGCATTTT.

V gene TRBV28 combines with J gene TRBJ2-3, with D hard to call. Germline V lookup: CDR1 MDHEN, CDR2 SYDVKM. V dropped 6 bases and J dropped 3 bases, with 13 bases sitting between them. The CDR3 length is 14 residues. The CDR3 sequence: CASSLNDRTDTQYF. In DNA form, the CDR3 reads TGTGCCAGCAGCCTCAATGACCGTACAGATACGCAGTATTTT. Complete variable domain (other parts from reference TRBV28 and TRBJ2-3): DVKVTQSSRYLVKRTGEKVFLECVQDMDHENMFWYRQDPGLGLRLIYFSYDVKMKEKGDIPEGYSVSREKKERFSLILESASTNQTSMYLCASSLNDRTDTQYFGPGTRLTVL.

The V and J genes are TRBV6-2 or TRBV6-3 and TRBJ2-5; tentative D call: TRBD2 (6 bases). V lost 10 bases and J 11 bases, leaving 32 bases between the germline ends. The CDR3 covers 16 residues. CDR1 is MNHEY and CDR2 is SVGEGT in the germline V gene. DNA of the CDR3: TGTGCCACCGCCCCGGGCCGCGGGGTTTCGTACAATGAGCAGTACTTC. Protein: CATAPGRGVSYNEQYF.

This clonotype was detected only a few times. The chain joins TRBV14 to TRBJ1-1; no clear D gene. CDR3 length equals 12 residues. The germline CDR1 and CDR2 sequences are SGHDN and FVKESK. V was shortened by 6 bases and J by 7 bases, with 12 bases between the two germline ends. As DNA, the CDR3 is TGTGCCAGCAGTCAGCTGGCTGTTGAAGCTTTCTTT. It encodes CASSQLAVEAFF. The complete variable domain, with remaining parts taken from reference TRBV14 and TRBJ1-1, reads EAGVTQFPSHSVIEKGQTVTLRCDPISGHDNLYWYRRVMGKEIKFLLHFVKESKQDESGMPNNRFLAERTGGTYSTLKVQPAELEDSGVYFCASSQLAVEAFFGQGTRLTVV.

Comment on this clonotype: This could be a read error, since a much larger clone is one nucleotide away. This chain joins TRBV12-3 or TRBV12-4 and TRBJ2-6; D is unresolved. V was cut by 8 bases and J by 0 bases, with 5 bases left in between. This CDR3 has 13 residues. The CDR3, as DNA: TGTGCCAGCGGGGACTCTGGGGCCAACGTCCTGACTTTC. Translating it yields CASGDSGANVLTF.

This clonotype was observed a few times. The chain employs TRBV5-5 and TRBJ2-7; 8 nucleotides line up with TRBD1. Germline V CDR1 and CDR2: SGHKS, YYEKEE (reference sequence). After removal of 0 bases from V and 3 bases from J, the junction contained 8 bases not matched to a gene. The CDR3 is 16 amino acids. The DNA for the CDR3 is TGTGCCAGCAGCTTGGTTCTCCCGGGACAGGTCTACGAGCAGTACTTC. Encoded protein: CASSLVLPGQVYEQYF.

The sample holds a few counts of this clonotype. The rearrangement joins TRBV27 to TRBJ2-1, with TRBD2 matching 7 bases. Germline CDR1 reads MNHEY; CDR2 reads SMNVEV (reference sequence). The CDR3 has 14 amino acids. V gave up 6 bases and J gave up 5 bases; unmatched junction bases: 7. CDR3 DNA: TGTGCCAGCAGGGGACTAAACAAAAACAATGAGCAGTTCTTC. Encoded protein: CASRGLNKNNEQFF.

As concerns this clonotype: Germline and junction disagree at one end, which may indicate a read error. The chain uses TRBV3-1 and TRBJ1-1, with D unclear. The CDR3 totals 14 residues. CDR1 is LGHDT and CDR2 is YNNKEL in the germline V gene (reference sequence). As DNA, the CDR3 is TGTGCCAGCAGCCAAGATCGGGGAAGCACTGAAGTTTTCTTT. It yields the protein CASSQDRGSTEVFF.

The gene calls are TRBV3-1 and TRBJ2-5; 7 nucleotides match TRBD1. CDR1 is LGHDT, CDR2 YNNKEL, per germline (reference sequence). With 6 bases clipped from V and 5 bases from J, the junction kept 15 bases outside the gene matches. The CDR3 totals 16 residues. Here the CDR3 reads CASRPTGTVRGETQYF. DNA of the CDR3: TGTGCCAGCAGGCCCACCGGGACAGTTCGAGGGGAGACCCAGTACTTC.

The V call is TRBV25-1, the J call TRBJ2-1; D might be TRBD1 (5 bases). CDR3 length: 16 residues. V gave up 3 bases and J gave up 4 bases, with 16 bases separating them. The germline CDR1 and CDR2 sequences are MGHDK and SYGVNS. CDR3 in amino acids: CASSDIIGVRYNEQFF. The CDR3 region has the DNA TGTGCCAGCAGTGATATCATAGGGGTTCGATACAATGAGCAGTTCTTC.

Turning to this clonotype: Just one base apart from a much larger clone, this may be a read error. The V call is TRBV7-9, the J call TRBJ2-7; D remains ambiguous. V lost 3 bases and J 10 bases, leaving 16 bases between the germline ends. The CDR3 is 13 amino acids. Germline V CDR1 and CDR2: SEHNR, FQNEAQ (reference sequence). The chain's CDR3 is CASSFETQEAQYF. The CDR3 nucleotides are TGTGCCAGCAGCTTTGAGACCCAAGAGGCCCAGTACTTC.

This clonotype was counted many times. The chain couples TRBV11-2 to TRBJ2-5, with TRBD2 matching over 10 bases. The CDR3 length is 16 residues. Germline V gene sequence: CDR1 SGHAT, CDR2 FQNNGV. Trimming cost V 2 bases and J 2 bases; bases outside gene matches: 5. DNA of the CDR3: TGTGCCAGCAGCTTAATGCCTAGCGGGGGACAAGAGACCCAGTACTTC. The encoded protein is CASSLMPSGGQETQYF.

The chain is built from TRBV20-1 and TRBJ2-1; TRBD1 matches 9 bases. With the DNA end fitting TRBJ2-7 better, the J assignment may be wrong. The CDR3 has 20 amino acids. Germline assignment: CDR1 DFQATT and CDR2 SNEGSKA (reference sequence). The CDR3 DNA reads as TGCAGTGCTAGAGATTGGGACACAGGGGGCCCTATACATCCGTACAATGAGCAGTACTTC. It encodes CSARDWDTGGPIHPYNEQYF.

The chain recombines TRBV20-1 with TRBJ2-7; D is possibly TRBD1 or TRBD2 (5 bases each). With 0 bases removed from V and 5 bases from J, the gap between germline ends came to 20 bases. This CDR3 region has 16 residues. Germline V lookup: CDR1 DFQATT, CDR2 SNEGSKA (reference sequence). Here the CDR3 DNA reads TGCAGTGCTAGAGATCGGGTTAGGCAGGGAGTCCACGAGCAGTACTTC. It yields the protein CSARDRVRQGVHEQYF.

The chain joins TRBV20-1 to TRBJ2-5; a possible D gene is TRBD2 (5 bases). The CDR3 runs to 13 residues. Trimming stripped 6 bases from V and 5 bases from J, with 16 bases between. Germline-derived CDR1 and CDR2 are DFQATT and SNEGSKA (reference sequence). CDR3 loop: CSALGLADETQYF. The CDR3 DNA sequence: TGCAGTGCCCTCGGGCTAGCAGATGAGACCCAGTACTTC.

This clonotype was recorded once. It is likely a read error, because the conserved phenylalanine at the end of the CDR3 is missing. The V gene is TRBV9, the J gene TRBJ2-1; D possibly corresponds to TRBD1 (6 bases). The CDR3 totals 15 residues. V was trimmed by 3 bases and J by 7 bases, leaving 17 bases between them. The germline CDR1 and CDR2 sequences are SGDLS and YYNGEE. CDR3 DNA: TGTGCCAGCAGCGCCCGGGACACCCTAAGGAATGAGCAGTTCTAC. It is translated as CASSARDTLRNEQFY.